This T cell receptor beta chain was retrieved from a study of T cell responses to AZD1222 COVID-19 vaccine. At the level of the study: Second-dose schedules of about 4 or about 12 weeks were combined.

Only in-frame clones appear in the TCRdb table, and some are missing; sequencing was by immunoSEQ multiplex PCR. This sample carries about 110,000 clones, about nine tenths of them seen once, and the ten largest clones take around 4.5%. With respect to this clone: Its antigen is not known.

Study-wide findings and caveats: Targeting of unmutated variant regions was reportedly seen in nearly half of spike-specific TCRs. Seropositive status at baseline applied to only a handful of AZD1222 recipients. The donor cohort was predominantly white British with a female majority, and clonal diversity may have been underestimated.

V was pared by 5 bases and J by 3 bases, with 5 bases between. The CDR3 spans 11 residues. Germline V gene sequence: CDR1 SGHTA, CDR2 FQGNSA. The V gene is TRBV7-2, the J gene TRBJ2-7; D uncertain. The TCR comes from an adult in good health. Sample: peripheral blood, taken on day 0 of AZD1222 vaccination. The CDR3 is CASSTDYEQYF. The CDR3 DNA reads TGTGCCAGCAGCACGGACTACGAGCAGTACTTC.